This passage covers 26 T cell receptor beta chains from one sample sequenced in a study of cytomegalovirus exposure and HLA in healthy donors (dated by TCRdb to the late 2010s). The library was made by the immunoSEQ multiplex PCR assay. The multiplex PCR relied on a mix of 60 forward primers for TCR Vbeta segments and 13 reverse primers for TCR Jbeta segments. TCRdb took over this immuneACCESS table, retaining in-frame rearrangements with V and J assigned. Such tables are incomplete; in checked studies, under half of the missing clones stem from an unresolved V gene, and the remainder is unexplained. This sample holds around 200,000 clones; approximately 81% were observed only once. Jointly, the top ten make up approximately 2.2% of the sample. Sequencing was carried out using PBMCs. The receptors shown here come from a woman in her fifties or sixties in good health and CMV-seronegative.

The sample holds one count of this clone. The gene calls are TRBV7-2 and TRBJ2-1; TRBD2 is a possible D gene (5 bases). Trimming cost V 5 bases and J 5 bases, with 16 bases left between them. Per the germline V gene, CDR1 is SGHTA and CDR2 is FQGNSA. The CDR3 has 15 residues. CDR3 loop: CASSLTQRSNNEQFF. Here the CDR3 DNA reads TGTGCCAGCAGCCTTACGCAGCGGTCGAACAATGAGCAGTTCTTC.

CDR3 DNA: TGCGCCAGCAGCCAAGTACAGGGTATGAACGAGCAGTACTTC. Translated: CASSQVQGMNEQYF. The rearrangement uses TRBV4-1 and TRBJ2-7; possibly TRBD1 for D (6 bases). The germline V and J ends were trimmed by 1 base and 5 bases, with 12 bases remaining between them. In germline, CDR1 is MGHRA, CDR2 YSYEKL. CDR3 length equals 14 residues.

The chain couples TRBV7-2 to TRBJ2-7, with D possibly being TRBD2 (5 bases). Germline V lookup: CDR1 SGHTA, CDR2 FQGNSA. V lost 6 bases to trimming and J lost 3 bases, with 18 bases between them. This CDR3 is 15 amino acids long. CDR3 in amino acids: CASSRGRLLSYEQYF. DNA for the CDR3: TGTGCCAGCAGTCGCGGGCGGCTCCTCAGCTACGAGCAGTACTTC.

V and J are TRBV4-3 and TRBJ1-5; D possibly corresponds to TRBD1 (5 bases). Trimming pared 0 bases from V and 5 bases from J, leaving 17 bases between. This CDR3 region has 17 residues. Germline V gene sequence: CDR1 LGHNA, CDR2 YSLEER. CDR3 sequence reads: CASSQDLEGKVHQPQHF. The CDR3 DNA reads TGCGCCAGCAGCCAAGATTTGGAGGGGAAGGTTCATCAGCCCCAGCATTTT.

J is TRBJ1-1 and V is TRBV6-5, with TRBD1 identical over 7 bases. Germline values: CDR1 MNHEY, CDR2 SVGAGI. CDR3 length: 14 amino acids. The V gene end was trimmed by 4 bases and the J gene end by 3 bases; junction bases not matched to a gene: 5. CDR3: CASSWPGGDTEAFF. DNA of the CDR3: TGTGCCAGCAGTTGGCCAGGGGGTGACACTGAAGCTTTCTTT.

The rearrangement links TRBV7-8 to TRBJ1-1; tentative D call: TRBD1 (6 bases). Germline V gene sequence: CDR1 SGHVS, CDR2 FQNEAQ. The CDR3 has 14 residues. Trimming took 6 bases from V and 1 from J, leaving 12 bases between them. CDR3 protein: CASRRGGTNTEAFF. Written as DNA, the CDR3 is TGTGCCAGCAGGAGGGGGGGGACGAACACTGAAGCTTTCTTT.

The chain employs TRBV15 and TRBJ1-5; 9 positions match TRBD1. CDR3 size: 16 residues. Germline assignment: CDR1 LNHNV and CDR2 YYDKDF (reference sequence). Trimming took 2 bases from V and 5 from J; bases not matched to a gene: 7. The CDR3 loop is CATSRPGQGVYQPQHF. CDR3 nucleotide sequence: TGTGCCACCAGCAGACCGGGACAGGGTGTTTATCAGCCCCAGCATTTT.

The V gene is TRBV19, the J gene TRBJ1-4; the D gene is possibly TRBD1 (6 bases). The germline V gene encodes CDR1 LNHDA and CDR2 SQIVND (reference sequence). The CDR3 is 17 amino acids. The germline V and J ends were trimmed by 5 bases and 4 bases, with 20 bases remaining between them. The CDR3 here is CASSLGQNTLFNEKLFF. CDR3 DNA sequence: TGTGCCAGTAGTCTCGGACAGAACACCCTCTTTAATGAAAAACTGTTTTTT.

The J gene is TRBJ1-1, the V gene TRBV6-1; 7 bases fit TRBD1. V shed 6 bases, J shed 4 bases, and the junction held 5 bases outside the gene matches. The CDR3 has 13 amino acids. Germline assignment: CDR1 MNHNS and CDR2 SASEGT. CDR3 region: CASRTQGRTEAFF. The CDR3 DNA sequence: TGTGCCAGCAGGACACAGGGGCGCACTGAAGCTTTCTTT.

The V and J genes are TRBV9 and TRBJ2-1; TRBD2 aligns across 12 bases. J was trimmed by 7 bases and V by 3 bases; bases with no gene match: 5. CDR1 and CDR2 (germline): SGDLS, YYNGEE. The CDR3 covers 15 residues. The CDR3 sequence: CASSARLAGENEQFF. Written as DNA, the CDR3 is TGTGCCAGCAGCGCCCGACTAGCGGGAGAGAATGAGCAGTTCTTC.

The chain has TRBV9 and TRBJ2-1; 8 bases fit TRBD1. Trimming cost V 0 bases and J 2 bases; bases outside gene matches: 4. The CDR3 runs 16 residues. The germline V gene has CDR1 SGDLS and CDR2 YYNGEE. The CDR3 nucleotides are TGTGCCAGCAGCGTAGAGGCAGGGGGCGCCTACAATGAGCAGTTCTTC. This codes for CASSVEAGGAYNEQFF.

The chain joins TRBV6-5 to TRBJ1-5, with D possibly TRBD1 on 6 matching bases. The V gene's germline CDR1 is MNHEY and CDR2 SVGAGI. Trimming removed 0 bases from V and 5 bases from J, with 11 bases in between. The CDR3 is 15 amino acids. CDR3 in amino acids: CASSYSRGADQPQHF. CDR3 coding DNA: TGTGCCAGCAGTTACTCTCGGGGGGCAGATCAGCCCCAGCATTTT.

The chain carries TRBV14 and TRBJ1-6, with 7 positions matching TRBD1. The V gene end was trimmed by 4 bases and the J gene end by 8 bases; junction bases not matched to a gene: 8. The germline CDR1 and CDR2 sequences are SGHDN and FVKESK. The CDR3 spans 15 residues. For the CDR3, the DNA is TGTGCCAGCAGCCGTGGGACAGTCGAACATTCACCCCTCCACTTT. As protein: CASSRGTVEHSPLHF.

This chain links TRBV9 with TRBJ2-7; 10 bases fit TRBD1. Germline V gene sequence: CDR1 SGDLS, CDR2 YYNGEE. V shed 4 bases, J shed 6 bases, and the junction held 7 bases outside the gene matches. The CDR3 sequence is 14 residues long. CDR3 nucleotides: TGTGCCAGCAGCCCTGGACAGGGGGGGATCGAGCAGTACTTC. Translating it yields CASSPGQGGIEQYF. Together with reference TRBV9 and TRBJ2-7, the CDR3 gives the full variable domain: DSGVTQTPKHLITATGQRVTLRCSPRSGDLSVYWYQQSLDQGLQFLIQYYNGEERAKGNILERFSAQQFPDLHSELNLSSLELGDSALYFCASSPGQGGIEQYFGPGTRLTVT.

V and J are TRBV5-1 and TRBJ2-7, with D perhaps matching TRBD1 (6 bases). The CDR3 sequence is 14 residues long. Trimming took off 4 bases at V and 6 bases at J, with 17 bases between the two ends. Per germline, CDR1 SGHRS and CDR2 YFSETQ. The CDR3 loop is CASSPAGQGGEQYF. The CDR3 coding sequence is TGCGCCAGCAGCCCTGCGGGCCAAGGGGGCGAGCAGTACTTC.

The gene calls are TRBV9 and TRBJ1-3, with D unclear. Deletions cut 3 bases from V and 8 bases from J, with 9 bases between. Germline-derived CDR1 and CDR2 are SGDLS and YYNGEE. This CDR3 contains 12 residues. CDR3 sequence reads: CASSAPRDTIYF. CDR3 bases: TGTGCCAGCAGCGCACCACGAGACACCATATATTTT.

The CDR3 bases are TGCGCCAGCAGCTCCGGGACAAGGAACTATGGCTACACCTTC. Protein product: CASSSGTRNYGYTF. This chain joins TRBV5-1 and TRBJ1-2; D is possibly TRBD1 (6 bases). The germline gives CDR1 SGHRS, CDR2 YFSETQ. V was clipped by 3 bases and J by 2 bases, with 11 bases between them. CDR3 length: 14 amino acids.

In regard to this clone: With a much larger clone just one base away, this may be a read error. This chain connects TRBV11-2 to TRBJ1-1; tentatively, D is TRBD1 (6 bases). The V end lost 5 bases, the J end lost 0 bases, and 10 bases lay between the germline ends. Germline V lookup: CDR1 SGHAT, CDR2 FQNNGV. The CDR3 is 14 residues long. This chain's CDR3 is CASSPGTMNTEAFF. CDR3 coding DNA: TGTGCCAGCAGCCCCGGGACAATGAACACTGAAGCTTTCTTT.

The chain has TRBV7-6 and TRBJ1-1, with 11 bases that match TRBD1. The J segment lost 2 bases and the V segment lost 5 bases, leaving 4 bases of the junction unmatched. Germline CDR1 reads SGHVS; CDR2 reads FNYEAQ. The CDR3 has 15 amino acids. CDR3 DNA sequence: TGTGCCAGCAGCGGCTGGACAGGGGGCAACACTGAAGCTTTCTTT. This sequence encodes CASSGWTGGNTEAFF.

The gene calls are TRBV4-2 and TRBJ2-2, with 12 nucleotides matching TRBD2. V shed 0 bases, J shed 1 base, and the junction held 0 bases outside the gene matches. CDR1 and CDR2 (germline): LGHNA, YNFKEQ. The CDR3 sequence is 17 residues long. The CDR3 bases are TGTGCCAGCAGCCAAGAACTAGCGGGAGGGAACACCGGGGAGCTGTTTTTT. Encoded protein: CASSQELAGGNTGELFF.

The CDR3 DNA is TGTGCCAGTAGCCGGTTCAGGGGGCATGACACTGAAGCTTTCTTT. Translating it yields CASSRFRGHDTEAFF. The genes are TRBV19 and TRBJ1-1; 8 positions match TRBD1. CDR3 length equals 15 residues. The J segment lost 3 bases and the V segment lost 6 bases, leaving 9 bases of the junction unmatched. The germline V gene has CDR1 LNHDA and CDR2 SQIVND (reference sequence). Looking up the rest from reference TRBV19 and TRBJ1-1 gives the full variable domain: DGGITQSPKYLFRKEGQNVTLSCEQNLNHDAMYWYRQDPGQGLRLIYYSQIVNDFQKGDIAEGYSVSREKKESFPLTVTSAQKNPTAFYLCASSRFRGHDTEAFFGQGTRLTVV.

The chain uses TRBV18 and TRBJ2-3, with TRBD2 matching 11 bases. Germline V lookup: CDR1 KGHSH, CDR2 LQKENI. The CDR3 is made up of 16 amino acids. With 7 bases clipped from V and 0 bases from J, the junction kept 6 bases outside the gene matches. The CDR3 DNA follows: TGTGCCAGCTACACCTCTAGCGGGAGGAGCACAGATACGCAGTATTTT. Protein product: CASYTSSGRSTDTQYF.

This clone was picked up one time. Additional DNA sequences in this sample encode the identical CDR3. J is TRBJ1-3 and V is TRBV2; D gene unclear. This CDR3 is built from 13 residues. The germline V gene has CDR1 SNHLY and CDR2 FYNNEI. V was shortened by 5 bases and J by 4 bases, with 9 bases between the two germline ends. The CDR3 is CASSSDIGNTIYF. DNA of the CDR3: TGTGCCAGCAGTTCCGACATCGGAAACACCATATATTTT.

The chain employs TRBV11-2 and TRBJ2-6, with D hard to call. Trimming left V 4 bases short and J 0 bases short, with 10 bases between. The CDR3 contains 16 residues. Germline lookup yields CDR1 SGHAT and CDR2 FQNNGV. The CDR3 loop reads CASSYTSYSGANVLTF. The CDR3, as DNA: TGTGCCAGCAGCTATACCAGTTACTCTGGGGCCAACGTCCTGACTTTC.

The chain is built from TRBV6-1 and TRBJ2-3; 8 bases match TRBD2. The CDR3 has 16 amino acids. The germline CDR1 and CDR2 sequences are MNHNS and SASEGT. V lost 6 bases and J lost 2; bases outside the gene matches: 10. CDR3 DNA sequence: TGTGCCAGCAGGGAACTCGGGACTAGAGACACAGATACGCAGTATTTT. This translates into CASRELGTRDTDTQYF.

This chain links TRBV6-5 with TRBJ2-7; 7 bases are shared with TRBD2. Germline V gene lookup returns CDR1 MNHEY and CDR2 SVGAGI. V trimming: 0 bases; J trimming: 0 bases; junction bases outside the gene matches: 5. CDR3 length: 16 residues. The CDR3 DNA sequence: TGTGCCAGCAGTTACTCCTGGACTAGGAGCTCCTACGAGCAGTACTTC. It encodes CASSYSWTRSSYEQYF.